This TCR beta chain originates from a study of preoperative IRX-2 immunotherapy in early breast cancer (dated by TCRdb to the late 2010s). Library method: the immunoSEQ multiplex PCR assay. TCRdb mirrors the immuneACCESS table, restricted to in-frame sequences. Some clones are absent from its copies; in checked studies, under half trace to an unresolved V gene, and the reason for the others is unknown. This sample has roughly 34,000 clones in its table, and 85% to 90% of those were observed once. 1.6% of the sample is held by the ten biggest clonotypes. Concerning this clone: Its antigen is unknown. There are no base qualities to consult, and no much larger clone falls within one base.

The treatment or condition label corresponds to: preoperative locoregional IRX-2 cytokine immunotherapy. The samples were obtained from a phase Ib study in which preoperative, locoregional IRX-2 cytokine immunotherapy intended to prime immune responses was tested. Donors were patients with early-stage breast cancer who received IRX-2 before surgery. The sample consisted of tumor tissue, taken after IRX-2 immunotherapy. This sequence originates from a human donor with breast cancer.

CDR3 sequence: CASSYSDKRGRGYEQYV. Here is the DNA: TGTGCCAGCAGTTATTCGGATAAAAGGGGACGAGGCTACGAGCAGTACGTC. The chain was built from TRBV6-4 and TRBJ2-7, with the D call tentatively TRBD1 or TRBD2, each fitting 5 bases. CDR1 MRHNA and CDR2 SNTAGT were looked up in the germline V gene. The CDR3 contains 17 residues, cysteine and valine counted. Of the read, only the CDR3 DNA is kept; its 51 bases are in frame from base 1. Trimming at the junction amounts to 5 bases on V and 3 bases on J, and the germline ends lie 23 bases apart.